This T cell receptor (beta chain) derives from a study of beta chain features in type 1 diabetes (dated 2018 in TCRdb). In the study overall: Mean age, gender distribution, total cell number and subset yield did not differ between patients and healthy donors. A total of roughly 100,000,000 sorted cells were examined across all samples, and the number of cells per subset was strongly correlated with RNA yield. The study compared TCRB repertoires of sorted circulating CD4+ T cell subsets between recently diagnosed type 1 diabetes patients and matched healthy donors. Whereas all 30 or so donors provided naive and central memory subsets, regulatory and stem cell-like memory subsets were isolated from just 8 patients and about eight healthy donors. What the work shows at the level of the full study, not this receptor alone: Because cDNA was sequenced instead of genomic DNA, highly expressing activated cells could be over-represented, though the groups showed no difference in activation or CD3 levels. Fewer insertions and more nucleotide deletions at VDJ recombination sites were observed in patients with type 1 diabetes, implying thymic rearrangement abnormalities. Shorter templates might have been favored by PCR, but patient and control samples were amplified and corrected together, so both groups would have been affected equally by any skew. Type 1 diabetes patients showed a moderate but significant shortening of TCRB CDR3 length in all four CD4+ subsets. Naive, central memory and regulatory TCRB repertoires appeared to be more alike among patients than among healthy donors. Because small numbers of individuals were included in the HLA sub-analyses, any influence of HLA type on TCRB rearrangement was left unresolved.

This clone was counted a few times. It lacks a known antigen. Qualities for individual bases were not recorded, and no much larger clone is one base off. The High Capacity cDNA Reverse Transcription Kit was used to reverse transcribe all of the isolated RNA, meaning that expressed TCRB transcripts were what got sequenced. Deep immunoSEQ sequencing was performed on naive, central memory and regulatory T cell samples, with an average of roughly 3.6 million total reads per sample. After sorted cells were lysed in RLT buffer, RNA was extracted with DNase-treated RNeasy Micro or Mini kits, with the choice depending on cell number. Each cell subset was processed separately to prevent cross-contamination, with patient and healthy donor samples processed together. Using the immunoSEQ multiplex PCR, TCRB sequences were amplified from cDNA into 87-bp fragments spanning the CDR3 region. The amplicons were sequenced using the Illumina HiSeq platform. Processing in the source paper ran as follows. PCR bias was computationally corrected using synthetic template baselines, reads within Hamming distance 2 were collapsed, and singletons that could not be merged were discarded. Reads were aligned to IMGT to assign V, D and J genes, CDR3 length, and insertions or deletions at six rearrangement sites. Within each subset, clonotype counts were normalized to the number of sorted cells before true diversity and Gini coefficients were calculated with the tcR R package. The overlap coefficient, calculated on TCRB nucleotide sequences, was used to quantify repertoire sharing. Out-of-frame TCRB sequences from naive cells were analyzed to stand in for the pre-selection repertoire. TCRdb obtained this table from immuneACCESS and retained in-frame rearrangements with V and J assigned. These tables miss some clones; where compared with another copy, unresolved V genes account for less than half of the shortfall, and the remainder is unexplained. V, J and clone size derive from that table, while D and trimming were established from the DNA sequence. The sample table holds approximately 360,000 clones, of which over 9.5% were seen once. The ten largest clones capture around 0.0099% of the sample.

Each donor gave one peripheral blood draw, roughly 0.12 L on average, collected into heparinised tubes. Using a panel that included CD45RO, CCR7, CD25, CD127, CD95 and CD27, naive, central memory, regulatory and stem cell-like memory CD4+ T cells were sorted on a BD FACSAria II. All sorted populations exceeded 98% purity. PBMCs were isolated right away by Lymphoprep density gradient centrifugation and were stained directly, without culture. Samples were stained and sorted in pairs, with one healthy donor and one patient per experiment, so that batch effects were minimized. The CDR3 numbers 14 residues from cysteine through phenylalanine. The retained sequence is limited to the CDR3, 42 bases, with the frame set at the first base. V trim: 7 bases; J trim: 4 bases; unmatched bases: 3. From a lookup of the germline V gene, CDR1 and CDR2 are SGHAT and FQNNGV.

Sequencing was performed on naive CD4+ T cells from blood. This specimen's cell subset or site label, per the study, means: true naive CD4+ T cells. The chain was built from TRBV11-2 and TRBJ2-2; TRBD1 agrees with 10 junctional bases. This sequence originates from a woman between 18 and 29 years old with type 1 diabetes. Here the CDR3 is given as CASIRTGGTGELFF. The nucleotide sequence is TGTGCCAGCATCCGGACAGGGGGCACCGGGGAGCTGTTTTTT.